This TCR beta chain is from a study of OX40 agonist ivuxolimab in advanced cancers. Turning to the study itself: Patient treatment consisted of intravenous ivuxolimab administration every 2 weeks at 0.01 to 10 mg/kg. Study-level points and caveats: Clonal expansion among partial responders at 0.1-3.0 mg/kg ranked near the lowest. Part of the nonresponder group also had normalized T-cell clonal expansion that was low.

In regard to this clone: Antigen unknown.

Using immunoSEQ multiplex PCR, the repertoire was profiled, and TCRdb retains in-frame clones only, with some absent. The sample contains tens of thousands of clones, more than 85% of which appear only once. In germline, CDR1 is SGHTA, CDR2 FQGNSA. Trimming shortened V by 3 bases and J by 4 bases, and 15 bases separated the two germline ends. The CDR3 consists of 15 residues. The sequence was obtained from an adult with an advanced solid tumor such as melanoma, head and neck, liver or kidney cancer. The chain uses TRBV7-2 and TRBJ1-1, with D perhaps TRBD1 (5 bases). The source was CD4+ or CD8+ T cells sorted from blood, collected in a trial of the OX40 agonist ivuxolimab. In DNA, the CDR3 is TGTGCCAGCAGCTTTGACAGTACGGGGATCACTGAAGCTTTCTTT. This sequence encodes CASSFDSTGITEAFF.